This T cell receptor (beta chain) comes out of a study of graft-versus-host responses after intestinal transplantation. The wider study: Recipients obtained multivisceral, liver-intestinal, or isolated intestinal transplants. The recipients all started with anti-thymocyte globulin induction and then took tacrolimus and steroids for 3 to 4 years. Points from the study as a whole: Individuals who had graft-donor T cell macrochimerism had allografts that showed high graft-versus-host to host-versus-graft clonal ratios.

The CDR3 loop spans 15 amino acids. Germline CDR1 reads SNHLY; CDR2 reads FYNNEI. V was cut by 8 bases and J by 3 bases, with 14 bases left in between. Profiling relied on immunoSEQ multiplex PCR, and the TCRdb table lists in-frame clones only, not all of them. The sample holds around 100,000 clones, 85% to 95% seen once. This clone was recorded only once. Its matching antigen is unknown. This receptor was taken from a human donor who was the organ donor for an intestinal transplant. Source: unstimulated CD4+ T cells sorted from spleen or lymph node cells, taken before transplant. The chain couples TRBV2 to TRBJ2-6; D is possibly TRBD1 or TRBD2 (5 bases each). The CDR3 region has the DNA TGTGCCAGCGGCAGGGACCAGGTTGGGGCCAACGTCCTGACTTTC. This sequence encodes CASGRDQVGANVLTF.